A single TCR beta chain is shown here with its context. Its antigen remains undetermined. One base away there is no much larger clone; base qualities are not given. The data derive from a study of blood T cells in healthy people across ages (dated by TCRdb to the mid-2010s). About the study as a whole: In model experiments, roughly one uniquely barcoded TCR beta cDNA molecule per two T cells was captured by template switching. Using deep sequencing normalized with unique cDNA molecular identifiers, the study measured how TCR beta repertoire diversity changes with age. Donors were grouped into four age groups: young (average roughly 15 years), middle-aged (39), aged (around 60) and long-lived (around 80). To avoid experimental bias, donors of different ages were spread randomly across the sequencing lanes. Two additional independent replicas of 1 million unique cDNA reads from the same blood draw were analyzed for two donors (one aged 18 to 30 and one aged 80 or older).

Donors were under 40 systemically healthy Caucasian individuals from Russia aged roughly 6 to 90 years. Roughly 9.5 milliliters of peripheral blood were drawn from each donor into EDTA-treated Vacutainer tubes. PBMCs were isolated by Ficoll-Paque density-gradient centrifugation, with at least 7 million obtained per sample. Total RNA was extracted from PBMCs with Trizol reagent, with at least 5 micrograms obtained per sample. For every donor, flow cytometry on a PBMC aliquot measured the percentage of naive CD45RAhigh/CD27high T cells. Between the V and J ends, shortened by 4 bases and 12 bases respectively, the junction contains 10 bases. The CDR3 runs 11 amino acids, cysteine and phenylalanine included. The entry retains the CDR3 DNA only, 33 bases that are in frame from base 1. Libraries came from 5' RACE. Instrument used: Illumina HiSeq 2500. A second PCR of roughly 6 to 12 cycles was run with a J-beta primer mix and a sample-barcoded 5' primer. Each TCR beta cDNA molecule received a unique molecular identifier from a template-switch 5' adaptor carrying 12 random nucleotides. Each sample yielded at least 2.5 million CDR3-containing paired-end reads. First-strand cDNA was synthesized from all RNA with the Mint cDNA synthesis kit, primed by a TRBC-specific oligonucleotide. After uracil-DNA glycosylase treatment, a first 18-cycle PCR used universal primers M1SS and BC2_uni_R on all cDNA. As for how the authors treated the data: Normalization of each sample was performed by random selection of 1 million high-quality reads, each carrying a distinct molecular identifier. Instead of being binned into consensus sequences, reads that shared molecular identifiers were thrown out. MiTCR, run with a Q25 quality threshold and the strictest error-elimination algorithm, handled CDR3 identification, clonotype clustering and error correction. A nonparametric unseen species model with Euler transformation was used to estimate a lower bound on total TCR beta diversity. The raw public data were reprocessed by TCRdb itself: fastp quality trimming at Q25, MiXCR clonotype calling, in-frame beta chains only. Rows with one shared CDR3 protein collapse into an entry with the most common genes and DNA. The V and J calls and clone size come from TCRdb's table, not from the authors' own analysis. Across this sample there are 1.5 million to 1.9 million distinct CDR3 sequences, with approximately 43% seen only once. Less than 5% of the sample belongs to the ten largest clones.

Overall study results and their limits: Conclusive comparison of naive and antigen-experienced compartments was prevented by the profiling of bulk unsorted PBMCs. Estimates of total diversity from one million sequenced T cells were regarded as lower bounds and underestimates. As age increased, observed TCR beta diversity per million T cells dropped in a roughly linear way, and a significant reduction was already evident by age around 41. Compared with the aged group, the long-lived group had more naive CD4+ T cells, fewer expanded clones and increased TCR diversity, a pattern suggesting age selection. A strong correlation was found between observed TCR beta diversity and the percentage of naive T cells measured by flow cytometry. The CMV infection status of donors was not known, potentially confounding age-related changes in expanded clonotypes.

The rearranged chain carries TRBV12-3 or TRBV12-4 and TRBJ2-1; the D gene is perhaps TRBD1, on 6 matching bases. Sequenced input: blood. This TCR derives from a woman younger than 30 in good health. The sequenced DNA: TGTGCCAGCAGTTCCCGACAGGCGCAGTTCTTC. This sequence encodes CASSSRQAQFF.